Sequencing of this T cell receptor beta chain was carried out in a study of T cell changes during pregnancy in multiple sclerosis. This clone has just a few counts. Data came from immunoSEQ multiplex PCR; TCRdb stores just in-frame clones and leaves some out. The sample has 70,000 to 95,000 clones, roughly 92% seen once. Unmatched junction bases numbered 13, after V lost 5 bases and J lost 7 bases. Germline V CDR1 and CDR2: SEHNR, FQNEAQ (reference sequence). The CDR3 covers 15 residues. The genes are TRBV7-9 and TRBJ1-2, with 7 bases aligning to TRBD1. The sequencing here drew on peripheral blood, taken in the second trimester of pregnancy. This clonotype was obtained from a female donor in good health, enrolled as a control in a pregnancy study. The chain's CDR3 is CASSHARTGPSGYTF. As DNA, the CDR3 is TGTGCCAGCAGCCACGCCAGGACAGGACCTTCTGGCTACACCTTC.